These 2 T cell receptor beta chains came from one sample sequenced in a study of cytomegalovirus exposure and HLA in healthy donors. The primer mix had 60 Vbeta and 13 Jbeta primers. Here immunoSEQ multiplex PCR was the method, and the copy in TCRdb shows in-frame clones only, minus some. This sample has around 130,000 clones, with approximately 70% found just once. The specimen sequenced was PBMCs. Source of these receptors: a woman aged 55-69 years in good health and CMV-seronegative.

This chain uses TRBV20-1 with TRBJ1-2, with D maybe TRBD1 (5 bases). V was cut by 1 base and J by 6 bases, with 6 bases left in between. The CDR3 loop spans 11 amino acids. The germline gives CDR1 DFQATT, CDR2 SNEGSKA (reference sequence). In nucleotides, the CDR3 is TGCAGTGCTAGAGGGGGGGATGGCTACACCTTC. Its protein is CSARGGDGYTF.

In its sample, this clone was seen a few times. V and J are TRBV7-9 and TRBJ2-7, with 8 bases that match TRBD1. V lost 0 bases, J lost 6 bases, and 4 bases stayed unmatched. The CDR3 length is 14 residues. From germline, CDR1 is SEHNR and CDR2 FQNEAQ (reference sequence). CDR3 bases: TGTGCCAGCAGCTTAGCGCAGGGGGCAAGCGAGCAGTACTTC. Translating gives CASSLAQGASEQYF.